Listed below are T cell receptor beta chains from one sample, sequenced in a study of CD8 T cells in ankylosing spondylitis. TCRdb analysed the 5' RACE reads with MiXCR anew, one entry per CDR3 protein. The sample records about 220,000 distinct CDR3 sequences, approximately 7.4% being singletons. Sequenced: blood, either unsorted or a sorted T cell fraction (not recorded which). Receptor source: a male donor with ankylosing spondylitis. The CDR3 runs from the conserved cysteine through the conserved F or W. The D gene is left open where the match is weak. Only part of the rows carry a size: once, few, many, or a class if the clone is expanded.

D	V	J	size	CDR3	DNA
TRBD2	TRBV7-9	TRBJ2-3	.	CASSLPGTSQDTQYF	TGTGCCAGCAGCTTACCCGGGACTAGTCAGGATACGCAGTATTTT
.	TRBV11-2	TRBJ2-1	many	CASRPRGRSYNEQFF	TGTGCCAGCAGACCCCGGGGCAGGTCCTACAATGAGCAGTTCTTC
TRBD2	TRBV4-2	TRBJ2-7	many	CASSQDLRENSYEQYF	TGTGCCAGCAGCCAAGATTTGCGGGAGAACTCCTACGAGCAGTACTTC
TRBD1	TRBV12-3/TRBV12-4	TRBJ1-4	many	CASSIQGVTEKLFF	TGTGCCAGCAGTATACAGGGGGTAACTGAAAAACTGTTTTTT
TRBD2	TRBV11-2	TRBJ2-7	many	CASSFPTASGSNPYEQYF	TGTGCCAGCAGCTTCCCCACGGCTAGCGGGAGTAATCCCTACGAGCAGTACTTC
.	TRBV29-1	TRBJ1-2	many	CSVQGPSLGYTF	TGCAGCGTACAGGGACCATCTCTTGGCTACACCTTC
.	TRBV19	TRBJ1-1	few	CASKWTGQSNTEAFF	TGTGCCAGTAAATGGACGGGACAATCGAACACTGAAGCTTTCTTT
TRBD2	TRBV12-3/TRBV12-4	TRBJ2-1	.	CASSLRGASGTNEQFF	TGTGCCAGCAGTTTAAGGGGGGCTAGCGGGACAAATGAGCAGTTCTTC
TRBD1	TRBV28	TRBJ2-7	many	CASRGDRDSTYEQYF	TGTGCCAGCAGGGGGGATAGGGACAGCACCTACGAGCAGTACTTC
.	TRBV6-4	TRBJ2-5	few	CASSDSMGSETQYF	TGTGCCAGCAGTGACTCGATGGGCTCAGAGACCCAGTACTTC
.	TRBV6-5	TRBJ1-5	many	CASSYGGLSNQPQHF	TGTGCCAGCAGTTACGGGGGTTTAAGCAATCAGCCCCAGCATTTT
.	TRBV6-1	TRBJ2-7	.	CASSHTQDPTYEQYF	TGTGCCAGCAGTCATACACAGGACCCTACCTACGAGCAGTACTTC
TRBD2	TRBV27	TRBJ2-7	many	CASSLMGGEQYF	TGTGCCAGCAGTTTGATGGGAGGGGAGCAGTACTTC
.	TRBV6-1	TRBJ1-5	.	CASSTRGDPNQPQHF	TGTGCCAGCAGCACCCGGGGGGATCCCAATCAGCCCCAGCATTTT
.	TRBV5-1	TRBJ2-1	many	CASSFWGGPNNEQFF	TGCGCCAGCAGTTTTTGGGGGGGGCCAAACAATGAGCAGTTCTTC
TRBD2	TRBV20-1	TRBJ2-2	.	CSAGLREDTGELFF	TGCAGTGCTGGCCTTCGGGAGGACACCGGGGAGCTGTTTTTT
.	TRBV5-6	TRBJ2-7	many	CASSLGRVGNEQYF	TGTGCCAGCAGCTTGGGTAGGGTGGGGAACGAGCAGTACTTC
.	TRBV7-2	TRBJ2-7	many	CASSFGQRDYEQYF	TGTGCCAGCAGCTTCGGACAAAGAGACTACGAGCAGTACTTC
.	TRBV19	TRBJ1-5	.	CASRTVYSNQPQHF	TGTGCCAGTAGGACCGTATATAGCAATCAGCCCCAGCATTTT
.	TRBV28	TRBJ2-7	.	CASSNTPRPYEQYF	TGTGCCAGCTCTAACACCCCAAGACCATACGAGCAGTACTTC
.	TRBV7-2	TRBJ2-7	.	CASSLGLGTGYHEQYF	TGTGCCAGCAGCTTAGGTTTAGGTACAGGGTACCACGAGCAGTACTTC
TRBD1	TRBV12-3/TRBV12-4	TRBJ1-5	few	CASSSDRATYSNQPQHF	TGTGCCAGCAGTTCGGACAGGGCCACCTATAGCAATCAGCCCCAGCATTTT
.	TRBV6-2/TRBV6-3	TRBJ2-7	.	CATESVNYYEQYF	TGTGCCACCGAATCTGTGAACTACTACGAGCAGTACTTC
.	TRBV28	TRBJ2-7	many	CASSLVSSYYEQYF	TGTGCCAGCAGTTTAGTTTCGTCTTATTACGAGCAGTACTTC
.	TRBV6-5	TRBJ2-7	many	CASSYGLGVRFEQYF	TGTGCCAGCAGTTACGGGTTGGGAGTTCGGTTCGAGCAGTACTTC
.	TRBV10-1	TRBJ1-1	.	CASSESGRANTEAFF	TGCGCCAGCAGTGAGTCGGGCAGGGCGAACACTGAAGCTTTCTTT
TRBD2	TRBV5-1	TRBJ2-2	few	CASSFGTSGTGELFF	TGCGCCAGCAGCTTCGGGACTAGCGGAACCGGGGAGCTGTTTTTT
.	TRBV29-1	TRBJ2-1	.	CSVEDLGQLSSYNEQFF	TGCAGCGTTGAAGATCTGGGGCAACTAAGCTCCTACAATGAGCAGTTCTTC
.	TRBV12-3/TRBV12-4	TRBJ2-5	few	CASRGRGRETQYF	TGTGCCAGCAGGGGCAGGGGAAGAGAGACCCAGTACTTC
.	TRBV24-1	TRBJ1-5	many	CATSDLGNQPQHF	TGTGCCACCAGTGATTTGGGGAATCAGCCCCAGCATTTT
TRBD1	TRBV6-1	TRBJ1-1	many	CASRRTGWFTEAFF	TGTGCCAGCAGGAGGACAGGGTGGTTCACTGAAGCTTTCTTT
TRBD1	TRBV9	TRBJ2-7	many	CASSVGRGHSYEQYF	TGTGCCAGCAGCGTAGGTAGGGGGCACTCCTACGAGCAGTACTTC
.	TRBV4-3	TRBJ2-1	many	CASSQDYRSYNEQFF	TGCGCCAGCAGCCAGGACTACCGCTCCTACAATGAGCAGTTCTTC
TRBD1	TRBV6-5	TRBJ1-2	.	CASSYDPGTADGYTF	TGTGCCAGCAGTTACGACCCGGGGACAGCCGATGGCTACACCTTC
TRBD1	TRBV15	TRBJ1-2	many	CATSGGQGAWYGYTF	TGTGCCACCAGCGGTGGACAGGGGGCTTGGTATGGCTACACCTTC
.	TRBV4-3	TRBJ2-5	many	CASSQSLTGLLQETQYF	TGCGCCAGCAGCCAATCCCTGACCGGCCTCCTTCAAGAGACCCAGTACTTC
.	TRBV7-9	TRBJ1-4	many	CASSPPGGEKLFF	TGTGCCAGCAGCCCGCCCGGGGGGGAAAAACTGTTTTTT
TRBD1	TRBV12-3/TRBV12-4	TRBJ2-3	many	CASSLFGQELTDTQYF	TGTGCCAGCAGTTTATTTGGACAGGAACTAACAGATACGCAGTATTTT
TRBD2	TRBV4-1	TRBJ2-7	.	CASSQASSGTSSYEQYF	TGCGCCAGCAGCCAAGCGAGTTCAGGGACTAGCTCCTACGAGCAGTACTTC
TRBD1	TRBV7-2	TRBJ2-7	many	CASSFGQGAREQYF	TGTGCCAGCAGCTTTGGACAGGGGGCTCGGGAGCAGTACTTC
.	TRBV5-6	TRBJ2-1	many	CASSQVGGGWNEQFF	TGTGCCAGCAGCCAGGTCGGCGGAGGCTGGAATGAGCAGTTCTTC
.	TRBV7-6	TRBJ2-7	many	CASSLAPGVPSSYEQYF	TGTGCCAGCAGCTTAGCGCCAGGGGTACCGTCTTCCTACGAGCAGTACTTC